Listed below are T cell receptor beta chains from one sample, sequenced in a study of blood T cell repertoires in COVID-19. The assay was immunoSEQ multiplex PCR, and TCRdb's table has in-frame clones only and misses some. The sample records 200,000 or so clones, approximately 84% being singletons. The specimen sequenced was peripheral blood. These receptors were collected from a man aged 40-49 years with active or convalescent COVID-19. CDR3s include the opening cysteine and the closing phenylalanine or tryptophan. A D gene is named only where the DNA matches it firmly.

- | TRBV6-5 | CASTPGLANTEAFF
TRBD1 | TRBV6-2/TRBV6-3 | CASSYYRGDGELFF
- | TRBV2 | CASRRQVADNSPLHF
- | TRBV5-1 | CASSLHTTNEKLFF
- | TRBV5-1 | CASSLVLDSESSYNEQFF
TRBD1 | TRBV28 | CASSSQGATNEKLFF
TRBD1 | TRBV12-5 | CASGLNTGGWTEKLFF
TRBD1 | TRBV27 | CASRPGGAANEKLFF
TRBD2 | TRBV3-1/TRBV3-2 | CASTPRLAGSGDTQYF
- | TRBV11-2 | CASSLPGWGSPLHF
TRBD1 | TRBV9 | CASSVVETGEAFF
- | TRBV19 | CASSLRLAGGKDAEAFF
- | TRBV4-1 | CASSLGGFGEGTEAFF
- | TRBV21-1 | CASSKGGGSSPFF
TRBD1 | TRBV16 | CASRPGGFGNTIYF
- | TRBV14 | CASSQGRGYNSPLHF
- | TRBV7-8 | CASSSTLGARTDTQYF
- | TRBV9 | CASSAQGAESGANVLTF
- | TRBV19 | CASSFILGLAPSDTQYF
- | TRBV7-9 | CASSLALRGGHEQFF
- | TRBV18 | CASSPRAQINTIYF
TRBD1 | TRBV2 | CAGTGGQGTEAFF
- | TRBV25-1 | CASSDARVVREQFF
- | TRBV7-7 | CASSLAAAVQETQYF
TRBD1 | TRBV9 | CASSGGQVSGNTIYF
- | TRBV27 | CASSPSTDTGELFF
- | TRBV27 | CASSSVQGTNTEAFF
- | TRBV14 | CASSQDKAGFTGELFF
TRBD2 | TRBV5-1 | CASSLGTSGPTDTQYF
TRBD1 | TRBV5-4 | CASSPGQGSYNEQFF
TRBD1 | TRBV19 | CASSFGTGNTEAFF
TRBD1 | TRBV28 | CASSSGTGGFGNTIYF
- | TRBV4-1 | CASSQLPGSNYGYTF
- | TRBV27 | CASSPRGLEGAFF
- | TRBV3-1/TRBV3-2 | CASSQVVVAKNEQFF
- | TRBV7-3 | CASSLGPSYGYTF
- | TRBV2 | CASSEAPGGWTEAFF